Listed here are 20 T cell receptor beta chains from one sample, sequenced in a study of blood T cell repertoires in COVID-19. The method was immunoSEQ multiplex PCR; TCRdb's version includes in-frame clones alone and lacks a portion of them. The sample records about 96,000 clones, 65% to 85% being singletons. Sequencing input: peripheral blood. These receptors were collected from a woman in her sixties or seventies with acute or convalescent COVID-19.

As concerns this clone: One junction end disagrees with the germline gene, perhaps due to a read error. J is TRBJ1-4 and V is TRBV18, with D possibly matching TRBD1 (6 bases). Germline V gene lookup returns CDR1 KGHSH and CDR2 LQKENI. The CDR3 runs 13 residues. This chain's CDR3 is CATSTGMNEKLFF. The CDR3 nucleotides are TGTGCCACCTCAACAGGGATGAATGAAAAACTGTTTTTT.

V is TRBV3-1 (or the pseudogene TRBV3-2) and J is TRBJ1-1; 8 bases agree with TRBD1. The J segment lost 4 bases and the V segment lost 2 bases, leaving 6 bases of the junction unmatched. The length of the CDR3 is 15 residues. The germline gives CDR1 LGHDT, CDR2 YNNKEL (reference sequence). CDR3 sequence reads: CASSQPTGAGTEAFF. The CDR3 nucleotides read TGTGCCAGCAGCCAACCGACAGGGGCCGGCACTGAAGCTTTCTTT.

The chain recombines TRBV11-3 with TRBJ2-5, with 10 bases lining up with TRBD2. In germline, CDR1 is SGHNT, CDR2 YENEEA. The CDR3 sequence is 15 residues long. With V trimmed by 4 bases and J by 5 bases, 7 bases remained unmatched. CDR3 loop: CASSSSSGGLETQYF. The CDR3 DNA is TGTGCCAGCAGCTCTTCTAGCGGGGGTTTGGAGACCCAGTACTTC.

J is TRBJ1-1 and V is TRBV5-5; D might be TRBD1 (6 bases). Deletions cut 0 bases from V and 11 bases from J, with 14 bases between. The CDR3 contains 13 residues. Germline-derived CDR1 and CDR2 are SGHKS and YYEKEE (reference sequence). In DNA, the CDR3 is TGTGCCAGCAGCTTGGCCGCTGTAAGGGGGGCTTTCTTT. It is translated as CASSLAAVRGAFF.

CDR3 amino acids: CASSFSGTGELFF. The CDR3 region has the DNA TGTGCCAGCAGTTTTTCAGGCACCGGGGAGCTGTTTTTT. The rearrangement uses TRBV27 and TRBJ2-2; no definite D call. CDR1 is MNHEY, CDR2 SMNVEV, per germline (reference sequence). V was cut by 3 bases and J by 4 bases, with 6 bases left in between. The CDR3 is made up of 13 amino acids.

The rearrangement joins TRBV28 to TRBJ1-6, with a possible D match to TRBD1 (5 bases). Germline V gene sequence: CDR1 MDHEN, CDR2 SYDVKM. This CDR3 region has 14 residues. The V end was cut by 3 bases, the J end by 4 bases, with 7 bases between. The CDR3 bases are TGTGCCAGCAGTTTGACAGTATATAATTCACCCCTCCACTTT. It is translated as CASSLTVYNSPLHF.

This clone has a single count. V usage is TRBV7-8 and J usage is TRBJ1-2; D is unresolved. Trimming removed 2 bases at V and 6 bases at J, with 7 bases between. The length of the CDR3 is 12 residues. Germline V gene data show CDR1 as SGHVS and CDR2 as FQNEAQ. The CDR3 DNA sequence: TGTGCCAGCAGCTTAATGGGCCATGGCTACACCTTC. As protein: CASSLMGHGYTF.

The V gene is TRBV27, the J gene TRBJ2-5, with D perhaps matching TRBD2 (7 bases). V was cut by 2 bases and J by 4 bases, with 11 bases left in between. CDR1 MNHEY and CDR2 SMNVEV come from the germline V gene (reference sequence). The CDR3 covers 14 residues. The CDR3 loop reads CASSLRRGAETQYF. CDR3 nucleotide sequence: TGTGCCAGCAGTTTAAGACGGGGGGCAGAGACCCAGTACTTC.

The rearrangement uses TRBV6-6 and TRBJ2-4; 7 nucleotides agree with TRBD2. The trim removed 10 bases at V and 1 base at J, leaving 7 bases unmatched. This CDR3 region has 14 residues. CDR1 is MNHNY, CDR2 SVGAGI, per germline (reference sequence). CDR3: CATQPGGAKNIQYF. Written as DNA, the CDR3 is TGTGCCACTCAACCCGGGGGGGCCAAAAACATTCAGTACTTC.

The chain links TRBV2 to TRBJ2-1, with TRBD1 matching 10 bases. The junction had 8 bases not matched to a gene; V was cut back by 8 bases and J by 7 bases. Germline V gene lookup returns CDR1 SNHLY and CDR2 FYNNEI. CDR3 length: 14 residues. This chain's CDR3 is CASGRQGALNEQFF. The CDR3 region has the DNA TGTGCCAGCGGAAGACAGGGGGCGCTGAATGAGCAGTTCTTC.

The chain is built from TRBV7-2 and TRBJ1-2; a possible D gene is TRBD1 (6 bases). With 1 base removed from V and 6 bases from J, the gap between germline ends came to 9 bases. This CDR3 contains 13 residues. CDR1 is SGHTA and CDR2 is FQGNSA in the germline V gene. CDR3 DNA: TGTGCCAGCAGCTTAGGACAGGAGGATGGCTACACCTTC. Translating gives CASSLGQEDGYTF.

Turning to this clone: One end of the junction varies from germline; a read error may be responsible. The chain links TRBV7-9 to TRBJ2-7, with 9 bases identical to TRBD2. CDR3 size: 14 residues. Germline CDR1 reads SEHNR; CDR2 reads FQNEAQ (reference sequence). DNA of the CDR3: TGTGCCAGCAGCGTAGCGGGGGCCTGGGACGAGCAGTACTTC. Its protein product is CASSVAGAWDEQYF.

For this clone: This same CDR3 is encoded by further DNA sequences in the sample. The chain carries TRBV19 and TRBJ1-6; the D gene is possibly TRBD1 (6 bases). The CDR3 covers 16 residues. Germline V gene lookup returns CDR1 LNHDA and CDR2 SQIVND (reference sequence). V was trimmed by 4 bases and J by 0 bases, leaving 10 bases between them. This CDR3 is CASSSRGNSYNSPLHF. The CDR3 nucleotides read TGTGCCAGTAGTAGCAGGGGAAACTCCTATAATTCACCCCTCCACTTT.

This clone was counted between two and nine times. V is TRBV5-4 and J is TRBJ1-1, with D maybe TRBD1 (5 bases). There are 15 residues in the CDR3. Between the trimmed V and J ends, which lost 4 bases and 4 bases, there was a span of 17 bases. Looked up from germline, CDR1 is SGHNT and CDR2 is YYREEE (reference sequence). This chain's CDR3 is CASSRAGGSATEAFF. The CDR3 coding sequence is TGTGCCAGCAGCCGAGCGGGGGGTTCAGCCACTGAAGCTTTCTTT.

The chain links TRBV2 to TRBJ2-5, with 11 bases aligning to TRBD1. The CDR3 consists of 14 residues. The V segment lost 10 bases and the J segment 2 bases; nucleotides outside the gene matches: 6. The germline V gene encodes CDR1 SNHLY and CDR2 FYNNEI. The CDR3 sequence is CAIARDRGQETQYF. CDR3 DNA: TGTGCCATCGCGCGGGACAGGGGGCAAGAGACCCAGTACTTC.

The V and J genes are TRBV24-1 and TRBJ2-7; TRBD2 matches at 11 bases. V shed 3 bases and J 6 bases; nucleotides not matched to a gene: 6. In germline, CDR1 is KGHDR, CDR2 SFDVKD. The CDR3 runs to 15 residues. CDR3 nucleotides: TGTGCCACCAGTGATCCCGAAGGGACTAGCGGCGAGCAGTACTTC. Protein sequence: CATSDPEGTSGEQYF.

This chain uses TRBV18 with TRBJ1-3; no clear D gene. The CDR3 is made up of 17 amino acids. Trimming cost V 4 bases and J 0 bases, with 16 bases left between them. In germline, CDR1 is KGHSH, CDR2 LQKENI. CDR3 nucleotide sequence: TGTGCCAGCTCACGCACCACGTCGCGGGACTCTGGAAACACCATATATTTT. It is translated as CASSRTTSRDSGNTIYF.

V is TRBV6-5 and J is TRBJ2-3; 11 bases agree with TRBD2. CDR1 MNHEY and CDR2 SVGAGI come from the germline V gene. The CDR3 runs to 15 residues. J gave up 2 bases and V 6 bases, and 4 bases lay outside the gene matches. CDR3 nucleotide sequence: TGTGCCAGCAGACGACTAGCGGGGAACACAGATACGCAGTATTTT. Protein product: CASRRLAGNTDTQYF.

The chain employs TRBV7-2 and TRBJ2-7; 9 nucleotides line up with TRBD1. The V and J ends lost 4 bases and 5 bases, in that order; junction bases with no gene match: 9. Germline CDR1 is SGHTA and CDR2 is FQGNSA. The CDR3 runs to 15 residues. The chain's CDR3 is CASSSSTGGYNEQYF. CDR3 DNA sequence: TGTGCCAGCAGCTCCTCGACAGGGGGATACAACGAGCAGTACTTC.

The chain is built from TRBV5-1 and TRBJ2-4; TRBD1 is a possible D gene (7 bases). Germline values: CDR1 SGHRS, CDR2 YFSETQ. The germline V and J ends were trimmed by 0 bases and 9 bases, with 13 bases remaining between them. The CDR3 covers 14 residues. The CDR3 loop reads CASSLEQGRSIQYF. The CDR3 nucleotides read TGCGCCAGCAGCTTGGAACAGGGGAGGAGCATTCAGTACTTC.